These 18 T cell receptor beta chains were all obtained from the same sample, sequenced in a study of cytomegalovirus exposure and HLA in healthy donors. With 60 Vbeta and 13 Jbeta primers, the PCR was carried out. TCRdb's table, derived via immunoSEQ multiplex PCR, lists solely in-frame clones and lacks some. The sample has about 130,000 clones, roughly 78% seen once. Material for sequencing was PBMCs. These receptors originate from a man aged 35 to 55 in good health and CMV-seropositive.

The genes are TRBV19 and TRBJ1-2; TRBD1 agrees at 8 bases. CDR1 and CDR2 from the germline V gene are LNHDA and SQIVND (reference sequence). CDR3 length: 14 residues. The junction had 7 bases not matched to a gene; V was cut back by 4 bases and J by 6 bases. The CDR3 DNA follows: TGTGCCAGTAGTAATCAGGGGGCGCGCCATGGCTACACCTTC. Translating it yields CASSNQGARHGYTF.

This clone was picked up a small number of times. The chain has TRBV7-9 and TRBJ2-1; 9 bases line up with TRBD1. The CDR3 sequence is 16 residues long. J lost 5 bases, V lost 1 base, and 6 bases had no gene match. Germline lookup yields CDR1 SEHNR and CDR2 FQNEAQ (reference sequence). The CDR3 DNA follows: TGTGCCAGCAGCTTAGGTCGGGACAGGGACCACAATGAGCAGTTCTTC. Protein sequence: CASSLGRDRDHNEQFF. The full variable domain, its missing parts supplied by reference TRBV7-9 and TRBJ2-1, is DTGVSQNPRHKITKRGQNVTFRCDPISEHNRLYWYRQTLGQGPEFLTYFQNEAQLEKSRLLSDRFSAERPKGSFSTLEIQRTEQGDSAMYLCASSLGRDRDHNEQFFGPGTRLTVL.

The rearrangement uses TRBV14 and TRBJ2-7; TRBD1 matches at 9 bases. Germline trimming cut 6 bases from V and 5 bases from J; bases unmatched to any gene: 11. Germline-derived CDR1 and CDR2 are SGHDN and FVKESK. CDR3 length equals 15 residues. CDR3 nucleotide sequence: TGTGCCAGCAGAGCGACACAGGGGGCTTTCGACGAGCAGTACTTC. Its translation is CASRATQGAFDEQYF.

V gene TRBV6-1 combines with J gene TRBJ2-7; 10 bases line up with TRBD1. This CDR3 has 15 amino acids. Germline assignment: CDR1 MNHNS and CDR2 SASEGT. V was pared by 0 bases and J by 4 bases, with 3 bases of the junction left unmatched. DNA of the CDR3: TGTGCCAGCAGTGAAGCAAGGACAGGGGGTTACGAGCAGTACTTC. It translates to CASSEARTGGYEQYF.

V gene TRBV19 combines with J gene TRBJ2-7, with TRBD1 matching over 9 bases. This CDR3 spans 17 amino acids. CDR1 is LNHDA and CDR2 is SQIVND in the germline V gene (reference sequence). V was pared by 5 bases and J by 1 base, with 12 bases of the junction left unmatched. Here the CDR3 DNA reads TGTGCCAGTAGTCCAAACCGCAACAGGGGGCCATCCTACGAGCAGTACTTC. Amino acids: CASSPNRNRGPSYEQYF.

The J gene is TRBJ1-1, the V gene TRBV7-9; no definite D call. The CDR3 runs to 17 residues. V was shortened by 1 base and J by 3 bases, with 18 bases between the two germline ends. The germline gives CDR1 SEHNR, CDR2 FQNEAQ (reference sequence). CDR3 amino acids: CASSLVPRSIMDTEAFF. Here the CDR3 DNA reads TGTGCCAGCAGCTTAGTTCCTAGATCCATTATGGACACTGAAGCTTTCTTT.

J is TRBJ1-2 and V is TRBV6-4; D is possibly TRBD1 (5 bases). CDR1 and CDR2 (germline): MRHNA, SNTAGT. CDR3 length: 14 residues. V was cut by 2 bases and J by 7 bases, with 14 bases left in between. The CDR3 DNA sequence: TGTGCCAGCAGTGACGCAGGGCACCCCTCTGGCTACACCTTC. Translation gives CASSDAGHPSGYTF.

The rearrangement joins TRBV6-5 to TRBJ2-2, with D unresolved. CDR1 is MNHEY, CDR2 SVGAGI, per germline. The CDR3 is 13 residues long. The V end was cut by 0 bases, the J end by 6 bases, with 5 bases between. The CDR3 nucleotides are TGTGCCAGCAGTTACTCGAGGCCCGGGGAGCTGTTTTTT. Translated, it gives CASSYSRPGELFF.

The chain joins TRBV28 to TRBJ2-7; 7 bases match TRBD1. The germline CDR1 and CDR2 sequences are MDHEN and SYDVKM. The CDR3 spans 12 residues. V shed 5 bases, J shed 6 bases, and the junction held 4 bases outside the gene matches. The CDR3 loop reads CASSPNRGEQYF. The CDR3 nucleotides read TGTGCCAGCAGTCCTAACAGGGGCGAGCAGTACTTC.

V gene TRBV5-1 combines with J gene TRBJ2-7; TRBD1 matches 10 bases. Trimming at V came to 3 bases and at J to 7 bases, leaving 13 bases not matched to a gene. The CDR3 loop spans 16 amino acids. Germline CDR1 is SGHRS and CDR2 is YFSETQ. The CDR3 bases are TGCGCCAGCAGCTCCCCGAGGGACAGGGGAGTGAGGGAGCAGTACTTC. It translates to CASSSPRDRGVREQYF.

The chain combines TRBV5-1 with TRBJ1-3; D is undetermined. Germline CDR1 SGHRS, CDR2 YFSETQ. This CDR3 has 11 amino acids. The V gene lost 4 bases and the J gene lost 10 bases, with 9 bases spanning the gap. CDR3 protein: CASSASGTIYF. The CDR3 DNA is TGCGCCAGCAGCGCGAGCGGAACCATATATTTT.

J is TRBJ1-3 and V is TRBV5-1, with TRBD1 as a possible D gene (6 bases). Trimming cost V 4 bases and J 2 bases, with 10 bases left between them. The CDR3 is 14 amino acids. Germline values: CDR1 SGHRS, CDR2 YFSETQ. The CDR3 sequence: CASSPGETGNTIYF. The CDR3 DNA reads as TGCGCCAGCAGCCCAGGGGAGACTGGAAACACCATATATTTT.

V usage is TRBV19 and J usage is TRBJ1-4; 7 positions agree with TRBD1. CDR1 is LNHDA, CDR2 SQIVND, per germline (reference sequence). V lost 5 bases, J lost 4 bases, and 4 bases stayed unmatched. The CDR3 has 14 amino acids. CDR3 sequence reads: CASSPWDSNEKLFF. Here the CDR3 DNA reads TGTGCCAGTAGTCCGTGGGACAGTAATGAAAAACTGTTTTTT.

The chain uses TRBV10-3 and TRBJ2-1; 14 nucleotides line up with TRBD2. The trim removed 11 bases at V and 3 bases at J, leaving 15 bases unmatched. The CDR3 consists of 18 residues. Germline CDR1 ENHRY, CDR2 SYGVKD. The CDR3 sequence is CAAQPGLAGVLSYNEQFF. CDR3 nucleotide sequence: TGTGCCGCCCAACCGGGACTAGCGGGAGTATTAAGCTACAATGAGCAGTTCTTC.

This clone is judged medium-sized. The V call is TRBV7-7, the J call TRBJ2-2; 7 bases fit TRBD2. The CDR3 has 11 amino acids. Germline CDR1 and CDR2: SSHAT and FNYEAQ (reference sequence). This chain's CDR3 is CVVGGTGELFF. CDR3 bases: TGTGTAGTGGGGGGGACCGGGGAGCTGTTTTTT.

The chain carries TRBV14 and TRBJ2-1; 12 bases fit TRBD2. The CDR3 is made up of 18 amino acids. CDR1 is SGHDN and CDR2 is FVKESK in the germline V gene. J gave up 3 bases and V 2 bases, and 8 bases lay outside the gene matches. This chain's CDR3 is CASSQTWTSGAFYNEQFF. The CDR3 bases are TGTGCCAGCAGCCAAACCTGGACTAGCGGGGCATTCTACAATGAGCAGTTCTTC. Using reference TRBV14 and TRBJ2-1 for the parts outside the CDR3, the full variable domain is EAGVTQFPSHSVIEKGQTVTLRCDPISGHDNLYWYRRVMGKEIKFLLHFVKESKQDESGMPNNRFLAERTGGTYSTLKVQPAELEDSGVYFCASSQTWTSGAFYNEQFFGPGTRLTVL.

The V call is TRBV5-6, the J call TRBJ2-1; 7 positions match TRBD2. The CDR3 has 15 amino acids. CDR1 and CDR2 (germline): SGHDT, YYEEEE. V lost 3 bases and J lost 9; bases outside the gene matches: 12. The CDR3, as DNA: TGTGCCAGCAGCTCGAGGACTAGAATGATGCCTGAGCAGTTCTTC. The encoded protein is CASSSRTRMMPEQFF.

The rearrangement joins TRBV10-3 to TRBJ2-7; 8 positions match TRBD1. Germline V gives CDR1 ENHRY, CDR2 SYGVKD. The CDR3 runs to 12 residues. V lost 10 bases, J lost 2 bases, and 4 bases stayed unmatched. In DNA, the CDR3 is TGTGCCAGCAGACAGGGGACCTACGAGCAGTACTTC. Protein sequence: CASRQGTYEQYF.